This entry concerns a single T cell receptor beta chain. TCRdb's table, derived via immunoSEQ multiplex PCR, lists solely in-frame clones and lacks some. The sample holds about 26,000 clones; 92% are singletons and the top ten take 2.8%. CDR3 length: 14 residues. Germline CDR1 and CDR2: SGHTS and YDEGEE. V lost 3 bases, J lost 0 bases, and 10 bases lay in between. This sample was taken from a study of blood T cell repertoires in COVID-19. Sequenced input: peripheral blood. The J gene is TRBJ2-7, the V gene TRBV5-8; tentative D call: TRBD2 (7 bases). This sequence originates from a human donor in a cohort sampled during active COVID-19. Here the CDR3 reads CASSWGGSSYEQYF. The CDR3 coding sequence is TGTGCCAGCAGCTGGGGGGGCAGCTCCTACGAGCAGTACTTC.